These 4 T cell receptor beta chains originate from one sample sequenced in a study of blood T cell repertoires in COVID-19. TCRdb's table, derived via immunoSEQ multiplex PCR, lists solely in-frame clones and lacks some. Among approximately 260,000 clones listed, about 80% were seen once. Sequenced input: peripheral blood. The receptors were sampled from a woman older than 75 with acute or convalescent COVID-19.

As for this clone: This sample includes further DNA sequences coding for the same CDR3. DNA of the CDR3: TGTGCCAGCAGCTCCGCGGGGGGGCCGGGAGAGACCCAGTACTTC. This codes for CASSSAGGPGETQYF. This chain links TRBV7-3 with TRBJ2-5, with 9 positions matching TRBD2. Trimming took 4 bases from V and 4 from J; bases not matched to a gene: 7. Germline assignment: CDR1 SGHTA and CDR2 FQGTGA. The length of the CDR3 is 15 residues.

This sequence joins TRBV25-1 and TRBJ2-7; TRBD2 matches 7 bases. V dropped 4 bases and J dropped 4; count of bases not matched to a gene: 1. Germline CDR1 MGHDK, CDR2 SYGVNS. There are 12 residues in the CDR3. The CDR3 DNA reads TGTGCCAGCAGTGGTAGCGGGTACGAGCAGTACTTC. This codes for CASSGSGYEQYF.

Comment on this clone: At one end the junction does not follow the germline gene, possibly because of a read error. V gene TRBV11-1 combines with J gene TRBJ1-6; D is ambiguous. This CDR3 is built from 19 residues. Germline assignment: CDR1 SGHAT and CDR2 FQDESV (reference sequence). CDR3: CASSLAPRKSGNPNSPLHF. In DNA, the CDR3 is TGTGCCAGCAGTTTAGCCCCACGGAAATCGGGAAATCCTAATTCACCCCTCCACTTT.

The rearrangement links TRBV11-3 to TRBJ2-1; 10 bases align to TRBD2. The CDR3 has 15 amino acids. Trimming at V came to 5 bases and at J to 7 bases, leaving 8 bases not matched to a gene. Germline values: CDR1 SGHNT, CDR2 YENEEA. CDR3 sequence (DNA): TGTGCCAGCAGCCTAAAGCGGGGGGGCCAGAATGAGCAGTTCTTC. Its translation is CASSLKRGGQNEQFF.